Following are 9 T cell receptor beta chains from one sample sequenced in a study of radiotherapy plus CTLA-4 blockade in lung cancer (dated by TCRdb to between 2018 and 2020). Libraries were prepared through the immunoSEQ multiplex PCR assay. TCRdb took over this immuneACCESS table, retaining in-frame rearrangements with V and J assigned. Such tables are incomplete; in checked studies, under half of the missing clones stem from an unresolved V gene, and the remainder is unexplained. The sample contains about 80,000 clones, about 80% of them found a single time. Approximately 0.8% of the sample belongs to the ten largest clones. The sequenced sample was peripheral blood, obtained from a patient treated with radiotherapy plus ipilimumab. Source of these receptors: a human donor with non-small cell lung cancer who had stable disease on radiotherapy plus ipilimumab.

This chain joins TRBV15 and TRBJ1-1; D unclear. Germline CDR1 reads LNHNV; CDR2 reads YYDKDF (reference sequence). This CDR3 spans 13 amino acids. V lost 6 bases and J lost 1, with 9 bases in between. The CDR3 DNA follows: TGTGCCACCAGGGGCACCGCGAACACTGAAGCTTTCTTT. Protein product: CATRGTANTEAFF. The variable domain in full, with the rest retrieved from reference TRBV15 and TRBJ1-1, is DAMVIQNPRYQVTQFGKPVTLSCSQTLNHNVMYWYQQKSSQAPKLLFHYYDKDFNNEADTPDNFQSRRPNTSFCFLDIRSPGLGDTAMYLCATRGTANTEAFFGQGTRLTVV.

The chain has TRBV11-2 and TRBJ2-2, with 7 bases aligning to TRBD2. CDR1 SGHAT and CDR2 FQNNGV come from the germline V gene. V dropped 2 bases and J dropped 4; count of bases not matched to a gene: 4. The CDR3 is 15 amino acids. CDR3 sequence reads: CASSLQGGGTGELFF. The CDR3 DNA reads TGTGCCAGCAGCTTACAGGGCGGGGGCACCGGGGAGCTGTTTTTT.

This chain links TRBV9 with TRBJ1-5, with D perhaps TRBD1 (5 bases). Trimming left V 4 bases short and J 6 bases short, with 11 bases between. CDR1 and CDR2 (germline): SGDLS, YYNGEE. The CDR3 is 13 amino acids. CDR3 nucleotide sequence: TGTGCCAGCAGCACCCGGGGGGGTCAGCCCCAGCATTTT. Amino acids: CASSTRGGQPQHF. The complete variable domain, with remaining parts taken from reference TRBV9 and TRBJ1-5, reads DSGVTQTPKHLITATGQRVTLRCSPRSGDLSVYWYQQSLDQGLQFLIQYYNGEERAKGNILERFSAQQFPDLHSELNLSSLELGDSALYFCASSTRGGQPQHFGDGTRLSIL.

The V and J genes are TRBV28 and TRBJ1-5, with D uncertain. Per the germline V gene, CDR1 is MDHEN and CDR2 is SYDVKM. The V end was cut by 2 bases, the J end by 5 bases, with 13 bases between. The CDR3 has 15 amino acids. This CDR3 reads CASSLGDGRHQPQHF. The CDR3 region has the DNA TGTGCCAGCAGTTTAGGCGACGGACGGCATCAGCCCCAGCATTTT.

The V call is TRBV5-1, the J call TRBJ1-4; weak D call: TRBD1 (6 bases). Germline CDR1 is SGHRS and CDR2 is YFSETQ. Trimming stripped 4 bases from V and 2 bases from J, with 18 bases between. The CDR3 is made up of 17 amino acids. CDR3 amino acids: CASSAGPGEATNEKLFF. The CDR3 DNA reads TGCGCCAGCAGCGCGGGCCCAGGGGAGGCGACTAATGAAAAACTGTTTTTT.

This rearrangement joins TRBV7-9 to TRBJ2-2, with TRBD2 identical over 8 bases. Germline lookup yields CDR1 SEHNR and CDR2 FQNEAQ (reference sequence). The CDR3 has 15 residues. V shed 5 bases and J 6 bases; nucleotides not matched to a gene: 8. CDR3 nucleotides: TGTGCCAGCAGCACCGTCGGGAGGGGGGCCGGGGAGCTGTTTTTT. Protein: CASSTVGRGAGELFF.

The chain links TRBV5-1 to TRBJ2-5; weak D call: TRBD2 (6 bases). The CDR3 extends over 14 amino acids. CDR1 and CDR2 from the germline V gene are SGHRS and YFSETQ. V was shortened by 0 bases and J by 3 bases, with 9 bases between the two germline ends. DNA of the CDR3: TGCGCCAGCAGCTTGGCCGGGAGAAAAGAGACCCAGTACTTC. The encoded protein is CASSLAGRKETQYF.

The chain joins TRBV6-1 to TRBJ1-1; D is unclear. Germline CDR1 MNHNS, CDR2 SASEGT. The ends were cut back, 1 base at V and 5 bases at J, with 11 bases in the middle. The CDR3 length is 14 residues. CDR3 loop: CASSEDRVRTEAFF. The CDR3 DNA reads TGTGCCAGCAGTGAAGATAGGGTAAGGACTGAAGCTTTCTTT.

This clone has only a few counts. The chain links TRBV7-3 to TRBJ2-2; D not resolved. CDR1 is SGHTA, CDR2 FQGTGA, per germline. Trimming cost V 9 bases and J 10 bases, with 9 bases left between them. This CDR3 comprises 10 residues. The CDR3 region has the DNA TGTGCCAGAATAGAGGAGGAGCTGTTTTTT. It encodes CARIEEELFF.